Listed below are T cell receptor beta chains from one sample, sequenced in a study of shared clonotypes between healthy human individuals. TCRdb keeps only in-frame clones here, not all; method: immunoSEQ multiplex PCR. Of 2 million to 2.5 million clones in the sample, over 85% were seen once. Source material: naive CD4+ T cells from PBMCs. These receptors all stem from a man aged 18 to 35 in good health. Some clones in this sample may be carry-over from other donors' samples. Each CDR3 is given with its conserved first and last residue. D genes are given only for firm matches. The listing skips clone size in some rows; elsewhere it reads once, few, many or a size class.

clone_size: -
j_call: TRBJ2-7
v_call: TRBV27
d_call: -
cdr3_aa: CASSIRRSSYEQYF
cdr3_nt: TGTGCCAGCAGCATCAGGAGGAGCTCCTACGAGCAGTACTTC

clone_size: -
j_call: TRBJ1-2
v_call: TRBV7-2
d_call: TRBD1
cdr3_aa: CASSSTGHGYTF
cdr3_nt: TGTGCCAGCAGCTCGACAGGGCATGGCTACACCTTC

clone_size: -
j_call: TRBJ2-7
v_call: TRBV4-1
d_call: TRBD2
cdr3_aa: CASSLDSGSRIYEQYF
cdr3_nt: TGCGCCAGCAGCCTTGATAGCGGGAGTCGGATCTACGAGCAGTACTTC

clone_size: -
j_call: TRBJ1-2
v_call: TRBV6-4
d_call: -
cdr3_aa: CASSEEEGANYGYTF
cdr3_nt: TGTGCCAGCAGTGAGGAGGAGGGAGCTAACTATGGCTACACCTTC

clone_size: once
j_call: TRBJ1-1
v_call: TRBV25-1
d_call: -
cdr3_aa: CASSGTGNMNTEAFF
cdr3_nt: TGTGCCAGCAGTGGTACCGGGAATATGAACACTGAAGCTTTCTTT

clone_size: -
j_call: TRBJ2-7
v_call: TRBV27
d_call: TRBD2
cdr3_aa: CASSFGLEYEQYF
cdr3_nt: TGTGCCAGCAGTTTCGGACTAGAATACGAGCAGTACTTC

clone_size: -
j_call: TRBJ2-1
v_call: TRBV18
d_call: TRBD2
cdr3_aa: CASSPQGLAGGGNEQFF
cdr3_nt: TGTGCCAGCTCACCTCAGGGACTAGCGGGAGGTGGCAATGAGCAGTTCTTC

clone_size: -
j_call: TRBJ1-1
v_call: TRBV19
d_call: -
cdr3_aa: CASSILVMNTEAFF
cdr3_nt: TGTGCCAGTAGTATACTGGTGATGAACACTGAAGCTTTCTTT

clone_size: few
j_call: TRBJ1-4
v_call: TRBV9
d_call: -
cdr3_aa: CASSRAVGANEKLFF
cdr3_nt: TGTGCCAGCAGTAGAGCGGTCGGCGCTAATGAAAAACTGTTTTTT

clone_size: -
j_call: TRBJ2-7
v_call: TRBV5-1
d_call: -
cdr3_aa: CASSRRAGTTILTYEQYF
cdr3_nt: TGCGCCAGCAGCCGAAGGGCCGGGACCACGATCCTAACCTACGAGCAGTACTTC

clone_size: once
j_call: TRBJ2-1
v_call: TRBV11-3
d_call: -
cdr3_aa: CASSPAGTNSGEQFF
cdr3_nt: TGTGCCAGCAGCCCCGCGGGGACGAACAGTGGTGAGCAGTTCTTC

clone_size: -
j_call: TRBJ2-5
v_call: TRBV28
d_call: -
cdr3_aa: CASSTTALGPETQYF
cdr3_nt: TGTGCCAGCAGTACCACCGCCTTGGGTCCAGAGACCCAGTACTTC

clone_size: -
j_call: TRBJ1-4
v_call: TRBV5-4
d_call: -
cdr3_aa: CASSPGGQATNEKLFF
cdr3_nt: TGTGCCAGCAGCCCAGGAGGGCAGGCAACTAATGAAAAACTGTTTTTT

clone_size: -
j_call: TRBJ2-1
v_call: TRBV4-3
d_call: TRBD2
cdr3_aa: CASSQLAGRFYNEQFF
cdr3_nt: TGCGCCAGCAGCCAACTAGCGGGGAGGTTCTACAATGAGCAGTTCTTC

clone_size: -
j_call: TRBJ1-5
v_call: TRBV6-6
d_call: TRBD1
cdr3_aa: CASTRPGQGEQPQHF
cdr3_nt: TGTGCCAGCACCAGACCGGGACAGGGGGAACAGCCCCAGCATTTT

clone_size: -
j_call: TRBJ2-2
v_call: TRBV10-3
d_call: -
cdr3_aa: CAISGTTGTGELFF
cdr3_nt: TGTGCCATCAGCGGGACCACGGGCACCGGGGAGCTGTTTTTT

clone_size: -
j_call: TRBJ2-7
v_call: TRBV6-1
d_call: -
cdr3_aa: CASSDGSGRGRLYEQYF
cdr3_nt: TGTGCCAGCAGTGATGGCTCGGGCAGGGGTCGTTTATACGAGCAGTACTTC

clone_size: -
j_call: TRBJ2-7
v_call: TRBV7-2
d_call: -
cdr3_aa: CASSLLRSEQYF
cdr3_nt: TGTGCCAGCAGCTTACTTCGAAGCGAGCAGTACTTC

clone_size: -
j_call: TRBJ2-7
v_call: TRBV18
d_call: -
cdr3_aa: CASSPSADSSIYEQYF
cdr3_nt: TGTGCCAGCTCACCATCCGCCGACTCATCTATCTACGAGCAGTACTTC

clone_size: -
j_call: TRBJ2-1
v_call: TRBV2
d_call: -
cdr3_aa: CASRYASDEQFF
cdr3_nt: TGTGCCAGCAGGTATGCCTCGGATGAGCAGTTCTTC

clone_size: -
j_call: TRBJ2-7
v_call: TRBV5-8
d_call: -
cdr3_aa: CASSLVPISEQYF
cdr3_nt: TGTGCCAGCAGCTTGGTGCCCATCTCCGAGCAGTACTTC

clone_size: -
j_call: TRBJ2-5
v_call: TRBV2
d_call: -
cdr3_aa: CASIRTGVQTQYF
cdr3_nt: TGTGCCAGCATCCGGACTGGTGTGCAGACCCAGTACTTC

clone_size: -
j_call: TRBJ2-7
v_call: TRBV19
d_call: -
cdr3_aa: CASWGKGLAPYEQYF
cdr3_nt: TGTGCCAGTTGGGGAAAAGGGCTAGCCCCCTACGAGCAGTACTTC

clone_size: once
j_call: TRBJ1-5
v_call: TRBV28
d_call: -
cdr3_aa: CASSLTPSQPQHF
cdr3_nt: TGTGCCAGCAGTTTAACACCGAGTCAGCCCCAGCATTTT

clone_size: few
j_call: TRBJ1-5
v_call: TRBV7-8
d_call: TRBD1
cdr3_aa: CASRKDRGDQPQHF
cdr3_nt: TGTGCCAGCAGGAAGGACAGGGGCGATCAGCCCCAGCATTTT

clone_size: -
j_call: TRBJ1-5
v_call: TRBV30
d_call: -
cdr3_aa: CAWSRTAQTQPQHF
cdr3_nt: TGTGCCTGGAGTCGGACAGCACAGACTCAGCCCCAGCATTTT

clone_size: -
j_call: TRBJ2-4
v_call: TRBV7-2
d_call: -
cdr3_aa: CASSLVVSVGGTNIQYF
cdr3_nt: TGTGCCAGCAGCTTAGTAGTGAGCGTCGGCGGAACAAACATTCAGTACTTC

clone_size: once
j_call: TRBJ2-1
v_call: TRBV2
d_call: -
cdr3_aa: CASSPVSNLRGEQFF
cdr3_nt: TGTGCCAGCAGCCCCGTGAGTAATCTGCGTGGTGAGCAGTTCTTC

clone_size: -
j_call: TRBJ2-2
v_call: TRBV9
d_call: TRBD2
cdr3_aa: CASSITGTSGTGELFF
cdr3_nt: TGTGCCAGCAGCATAACCGGGACTAGTGGGACCGGGGAGCTGTTTTTT

clone_size: once
j_call: TRBJ2-3
v_call: TRBV6-7
d_call: -
cdr3_aa: CASTPWGGDTQYF
cdr3_nt: TGTGCCAGCACCCCATGGGGCGGAGATACGCAGTATTTT

clone_size: -
j_call: TRBJ2-5
v_call: TRBV5-1
d_call: -
cdr3_aa: CASSWDGTQETQYF
cdr3_nt: TGCGCCAGCAGCTGGGACGGTACGCAAGAGACCCAGTACTTC

clone_size: once
j_call: TRBJ2-3
v_call: TRBV6-5
d_call: -
cdr3_aa: CASSYSFTTDTQYF
cdr3_nt: TGTGCCAGCAGTTACTCGTTTACGACAGATACGCAGTATTTT

clone_size: -
j_call: TRBJ2-2
v_call: TRBV9
d_call: -
cdr3_aa: CASSVGTGELFF
cdr3_nt: TGTGCCAGCAGCGTCGGTACCGGGGAGCTGTTTTTT

clone_size: -
j_call: TRBJ2-3
v_call: TRBV14
d_call: TRBD1
cdr3_aa: CASLDRAEDTQYF
cdr3_nt: TGTGCCAGCTTGGACAGGGCCGAGGATACGCAGTATTTT

clone_size: once
j_call: TRBJ1-2
v_call: TRBV4-3
d_call: -
cdr3_aa: CASSQETEGGYTF
cdr3_nt: TGCGCCAGCAGCCAAGAGACCGAAGGGGGCTACACCTTC

clone_size: -
j_call: TRBJ2-4
v_call: TRBV9
d_call: -
cdr3_aa: CASSRLPTSSDPAKNIQYF
cdr3_nt: TGTGCCAGCAGCCGCCTACCAACGTCGAGCGATCCAGCCAAAAACATTCAGTACTTC

clone_size: -
j_call: TRBJ2-7
v_call: TRBV5-1
d_call: TRBD2
cdr3_aa: CASSSRAGASSYEQYF
cdr3_nt: TGCGCCAGCAGCTCCAGAGCGGGGGCTAGCTCCTACGAGCAGTACTTC

clone_size: -
j_call: TRBJ1-6
v_call: TRBV4-1
d_call: TRBD1
cdr3_aa: CASSRTRDRLHF
cdr3_nt: TGCGCCAGCAGCCGAACCCGGGACAGACTCCACTTT

clone_size: -
j_call: TRBJ2-3
v_call: TRBV5-1
d_call: TRBD1
cdr3_aa: CASSLTGDPSTDTQYF
cdr3_nt: TGCGCCAGCAGCTTAACAGGGGATCCAAGCACAGATACGCAGTATTTT

clone_size: -
j_call: TRBJ1-4
v_call: TRBV4-3
d_call: -
cdr3_aa: CASSRGVFRGEKLFF
cdr3_nt: TGCGCCAGCAGCCGAGGGGTCTTCAGAGGAGAAAAACTGTTTTTT

clone_size: -
j_call: TRBJ1-2
v_call: TRBV29-1
d_call: -
cdr3_aa: CSAEHRGENYGYTF
cdr3_nt: TGCAGCGCCGAACACCGGGGCGAGAACTATGGCTACACCTTC

clone_size: -
j_call: TRBJ1-4
v_call: TRBV5-6
d_call: TRBD1
cdr3_aa: CASSTDRGREKLFF
cdr3_nt: TGTGCCAGCAGCACGGACAGGGGGCGGGAAAAACTGTTTTTT

clone_size: -
j_call: TRBJ2-7
v_call: TRBV28
d_call: TRBD2
cdr3_aa: CASSPRTSRYYEQYF
cdr3_nt: TGTGCCAGCAGTCCTCGGACTAGCCGTTACTACGAGCAGTACTTC

clone_size: -
j_call: TRBJ1-2
v_call: TRBV5-4
d_call: -
cdr3_aa: CASSREWAGDLHGYTF
cdr3_nt: TGTGCCAGCAGTCGAGAGTGGGCAGGAGACCTTCATGGCTACACCTTC

clone_size: -
j_call: TRBJ2-1
v_call: TRBV11-2
d_call: -
cdr3_aa: CASSLEGRWGRGVEQFF
cdr3_nt: TGTGCCAGCAGCTTAGAGGGGCGGTGGGGCCGGGGTGTTGAGCAGTTCTTC

clone_size: -
j_call: TRBJ2-3
v_call: TRBV29-1
d_call: -
cdr3_aa: CSVTLSLRSTDTQYF
cdr3_nt: TGCAGCGTGACCCTAAGCTTGAGGAGCACAGATACGCAGTATTTT

clone_size: once
j_call: TRBJ1-4
v_call: TRBV5-4
d_call: TRBD1
cdr3_aa: CASSRRQGALNEKLFF
cdr3_nt: TGTGCCAGCAGCCGAAGACAGGGGGCGCTTAATGAAAAACTGTTTTTT

clone_size: -
j_call: TRBJ2-1
v_call: TRBV6-5
d_call: -
cdr3_aa: CATEPLPLADEQFF
cdr3_nt: TGTGCCACCGAGCCCCTCCCTCTGGCGGATGAGCAGTTCTTC

clone_size: -
j_call: TRBJ1-5
v_call: TRBV11-2
d_call: -
cdr3_aa: CASSLRQFSWQPQHF
cdr3_nt: TGTGCCAGCAGCCTCAGGCAGTTCTCTTGGCAGCCCCAGCATTTT

clone_size: -
j_call: TRBJ1-2
v_call: TRBV7-3
d_call: TRBD1
cdr3_aa: CASSPPGQGHGYTF
cdr3_nt: TGTGCCAGCAGCCCGCCGGGACAGGGGCACGGCTACACCTTC

clone_size: -
j_call: TRBJ2-6
v_call: TRBV4-3
d_call: -
cdr3_aa: CASSLSTGESSGANVLTF
cdr3_nt: TGCGCCAGCAGCCTATCGACAGGTGAGAGCTCTGGGGCCAACGTCCTGACTTTC

clone_size: once
j_call: TRBJ1-2
v_call: TRBV28
d_call: TRBD1
cdr3_aa: CASSQQGAYDGYTF
cdr3_nt: TGTGCCAGCAGTCAACAGGGGGCTTACGATGGCTACACCTTC

clone_size: -
j_call: TRBJ2-7
v_call: TRBV14
d_call: TRBD2
cdr3_aa: CASSQDGLAGYSYEQYF
cdr3_nt: TGTGCCAGCAGCCAAGACGGGCTAGCGGGTTACTCCTACGAGCAGTACTTC